Reported below is one T cell receptor (beta chain). This record comes from a study of shared clonotypes between healthy human individuals. For each subset, genomic DNA was distributed in equal portions over several immunoSEQ plates. The assay was immunoSEQ multiplex PCR, and TCRdb's table has in-frame clones only and misses some. The table lists over 2 million clones, 85% to 95% of them singletons. From germline, CDR1 is GTSNPN and CDR2 SVGIG (reference sequence). Trimming at V came to 1 base and at J to 7 bases, leaving 7 bases not matched to a gene. This CDR3 region has 15 residues. This receptor was obtained from a man aged 18-30 years in good health. Some clones in this sample may be carry-over from other donors' samples. The J gene is TRBJ1-6, the V gene TRBV30; 7 positions agree with TRBD1. The sequenced sample was naive CD4+ T cells from PBMCs. Subset given: CD45RA+ positively selected. CDR3 in DNA: TGTGCCTGGAGTGGACGGACAGGAGGGAATTCACCCCTCCACTTT. Residues: CAWSGRTGGNSPLHF.